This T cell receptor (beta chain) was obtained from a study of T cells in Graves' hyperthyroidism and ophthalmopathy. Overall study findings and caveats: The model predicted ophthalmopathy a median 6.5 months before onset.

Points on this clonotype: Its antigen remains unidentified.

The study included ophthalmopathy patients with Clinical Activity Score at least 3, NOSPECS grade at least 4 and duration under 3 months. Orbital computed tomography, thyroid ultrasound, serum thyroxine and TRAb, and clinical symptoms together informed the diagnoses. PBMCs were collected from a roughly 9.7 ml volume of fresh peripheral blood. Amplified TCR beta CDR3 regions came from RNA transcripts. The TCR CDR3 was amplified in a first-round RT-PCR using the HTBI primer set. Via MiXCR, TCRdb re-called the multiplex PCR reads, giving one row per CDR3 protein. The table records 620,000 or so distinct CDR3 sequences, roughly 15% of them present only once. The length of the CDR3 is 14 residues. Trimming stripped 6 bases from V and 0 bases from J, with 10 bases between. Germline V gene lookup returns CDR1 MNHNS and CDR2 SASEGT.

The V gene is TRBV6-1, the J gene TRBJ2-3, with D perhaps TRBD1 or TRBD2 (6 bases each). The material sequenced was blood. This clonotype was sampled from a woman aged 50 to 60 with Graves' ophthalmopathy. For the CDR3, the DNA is TGTGCCAGCAGGGAGGGGGGCAGCACAGATACGCAGTATTTT. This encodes CASREGGSTDTQYF.